This TCR beta chain was profiled in a study of early T cells in non-severe SARS-CoV-2 infection (dated by TCRdb to about 2021). About the investigation overall: Bulk RNA from unsorted whole blood was used for TCR sequencing, so alpha and beta chains could not be paired.

A case-control design nested within a healthcare worker cohort in London, UK, was used, with weekly nasopharyngeal swab PCR tests and blood sampling performed. Healthcare workers were recruited during the week of the UK lockdown, between 23 and 31 March 2020, and followed weekly for up to roughly 15 weeks. Preparation of the library involved 5' RACE. The sequencer listed for this sample is NextSeq 500. Unique molecular identifiers were attached to individual cDNA molecules in the TCR library protocol so that sequencing error and PCR bias could be corrected. Sequencing covered both TCR alpha and beta chains, and within each sample the abundances of alpha and beta sequences were tightly co-correlated. On the study's bioinformatics: V gene, J gene and CDR3 annotation of TCR sequences was performed with Decombinator V4. Expanded TCRs were defined as changing significantly between any two time points under a Poisson model with p below 0.0001. TCR abundances were normalised to the total number of TCRs sequenced per sample and expressed as counts per million. TRAV1-2 paired with TRAJ12, TRAJ20 or TRAJ33 defined MAIT TCRs, while TRAV10 paired with TRAJ18 defined iNKT TCRs. VDJdb, accessed 1 November 2021, was searched for CMV, EBV and SARS-CoV-2 annotated TCRs, with TCRs annotated for multiple antigens excluded. TCRdb reworked the public reads: Q25 trimming with fastp, MiXCR clone assembly, productive beta chains retained. Rows with one shared CDR3 protein collapse into an entry with the most common genes and DNA. None of the V and J calls come from the authors' own analysis; TCRdb made them. The sample table lists around 66,000 distinct CDR3 sequences, approximately 13% of them with a count of one. The ten largest clones represent roughly 8.7% of the sample.

Of note for this clonotype: Its target antigen remains unknown. Within one base of it there is no much larger clone, and no base qualities were kept.

Broader findings and caveats from the paper: VDJdb matching was skewed toward anti-spike CD8 responses and likely underestimated virus-specific expansions, missing private and CD4 specificities.

Counted from cysteine to phenylalanine, this CDR3 has 12 amino acids. Only the CDR3 DNA stays, 36 bases, in frame from base 1. As encoded in the germline V gene, CDR1 is SGHVS while CDR2 is FNYEAQ. Deletion took 2 bases off V and 8 bases off J, with a span of 7 bases between the germline ends. The material sequenced was whole blood. The receptor was isolated from an adult who was a healthcare worker with PCR-confirmed SARS-CoV-2 infection or an uninfected control (not recorded which). The chain joins TRBV7-6 to TRBJ2-1; no confident D gene assignment can be made. The base sequence is TGTGCCAGCAGCTTAATTAGGTATGAGCAGTTCTTC. It encodes CASSLIRYEQFF. Beyond the CDR3, the reference TRBV7-6 and TRBJ2-1 genes provide the residues; the full variable domain reads: GAGVSQSPRYKVTKRGQDVALRCDPISGHVSLYWYRQALGQGPEFLTYFNYEAQQDKSGLPNDRFSAERPEGSISTLTIQRTEQRDSAMYRCASSLIRYEQFFGPGTRLTVL.